Listed here are 26 T cell receptor beta chains from one sample, sequenced in a study of human T cells and chemical hapten exposure. The sample's time point: pre-sensitization, week 0. Treatment reported: therapeutic diphenylcyclopropenone sensitization with weekly scalp DPC. TCRdb reprocessed the RACE reads with MiXCR, giving one entry per CDR3 protein. The sample carries approximately 320,000 distinct CDR3 sequences, around 5.5% recorded once. The sequencing here drew on whole blood, taken in connection with sensitization to the hapten diphenylcyclopropenone (DPC). These receptors originate from a woman aged 18-30 years with alopecia areata. Some clones in this sample may be carry-over from other donors' samples.

This clonotype was picked up many times. V and J are TRBV7-8 and TRBJ2-5; possible D gene TRBD2, 7 bases. Trimming removed 5 bases from V and 12 bases from J, with 19 bases in between. From germline, CDR1 is SGHVS and CDR2 FQNEAQ. This CDR3 is 13 amino acids long. In DNA form, the CDR3 reads TGTGCCAGCAGCCCAGTACTGGGGGGGGCGGAGTACTTC. Translated: CASSPVLGGAEYF.

This clonotype was seen many times. V is TRBV5-1 and J is TRBJ2-7; 7 positions match TRBD1. This CDR3 region has 13 residues. Germline values: CDR1 SGHRS, CDR2 YFSETQ. V trimming: 5 bases; J trimming: 2 bases; junction bases outside the gene matches: 4. CDR3 loop: CASSKGQTYEQYF. As DNA, the CDR3 is TGCGCCAGCAGTAAGGGACAGACCTACGAGCAGTACTTC. Full variable domain (remainder filled in from reference TRBV5-1 and TRBJ2-7): KAGVTQTPRYLIKTRGQQVTLSCSPISGHRSVSWYQQTPGQGLQFLFEYFSETQRNKGNFPGRFSGRQFSNSRSEMNVSTLELGDSALYLCASSKGQTYEQYFGPGTRLTVT.

This clonotype was counted only a few times. For the CDR3, the DNA is TGTGCCAGCAGCGCCCACCCGACGCAGCATTTGGATACGCAGTATTTT. Translation: CASSAHPTQHLDTQYF. The chain employs TRBV9 and TRBJ2-3, with D unresolved. This CDR3 has 16 residues. CDR1 is SGDLS and CDR2 is YYNGEE in the germline V gene. The V gene lost 3 bases and the J gene lost 6 bases, with 20 bases spanning the gap. The full variable domain, in which reference TRBV9 and TRBJ2-3 provide the parts outside the CDR3, is DSGVTQTPKHLITATGQRVTLRCSPRSGDLSVYWYQQSLDQGLQFLIQYYNGEERAKGNILERFSAQQFPDLHSELNLSSLELGDSALYFCASSAHPTQHLDTQYFGPGTRLTVL.

This clonotype showed up many times. This chain links TRBV29-1 with TRBJ1-2; D perhaps matches TRBD1 (5 bases). V was clipped by 4 bases and J by 4 bases, with 19 bases between them. This CDR3 is 15 amino acids long. Germline V lookup: CDR1 SQVTM, CDR2 ANQGSEA. Written as DNA, the CDR3 is TGCAGCGTTGTAGGAGGGGCAGGGCCCTTCTATGGCTACACCTTC. Translated: CSVVGGAGPFYGYTF.

V usage is TRBV20-1 and J usage is TRBJ2-1; D gene ambiguous. The CDR3 sequence is 14 residues long. Germline V gene lookup returns CDR1 DFQATT and CDR2 SNEGSKA (reference sequence). V lost 2 bases and J 0 bases, leaving 8 bases between the germline ends. In DNA form, the CDR3 reads TGCAGTGCTAGACAGCTACGCTCCTACAATGAGCAGTTCTTC. It is translated as CSARQLRSYNEQFF.

The chain couples TRBV20-1 to TRBJ2-1; D is undetermined. V lost 0 bases and J 2 bases, leaving 11 bases between the germline ends. The germline V gene has CDR1 DFQATT and CDR2 SNEGSKA (reference sequence). The CDR3 consists of 15 residues. CDR3 loop: CSARDEVSPYNEQFF. The CDR3 region has the DNA TGCAGTGCTAGAGATGAGGTATCCCCCTACAATGAGCAGTTCTTC.

The table lists this clonotype with a few counts. The chain has TRBV4-1 and TRBJ2-5; D uncertain. V lost 0 bases to trimming and J lost 5 bases, with 10 bases between them. CDR1 is MGHRA and CDR2 is YSYEKL in the germline V gene. The CDR3 runs to 14 residues. CDR3 nucleotides: TGCGCCAGCAGCCAAGACATAGCTGGGGAGACCCAGTACTTC. This gives the protein CASSQDIAGETQYF.

This clonotype turned up a few times. The V gene is TRBV5-1, the J gene TRBJ1-2, with a possible D match to TRBD1 (5 bases). CDR1 is SGHRS and CDR2 is YFSETQ in the germline V gene. The CDR3 consists of 15 residues. V was shortened by 0 bases and J by 8 bases, with 17 bases between the two germline ends. This CDR3 reads CASSLGPLGDGGYTF. The CDR3, as DNA: TGCGCCAGCAGCTTGGGCCCTCTGGGGGATGGAGGCTACACCTTC. The variable domain in full, with the rest retrieved from reference TRBV5-1 and TRBJ1-2, is KAGVTQTPRYLIKTRGQQVTLSCSPISGHRSVSWYQQTPGQGLQFLFEYFSETQRNKGNFPGRFSGRQFSNSRSEMNVSTLELGDSALYLCASSLGPLGDGGYTFGSGTRLTVV.

This clonotype has a handful of counts. In DNA form, the CDR3 reads TGTGCCAGCAGCCCGCGGACAGTTTGGACCCAGTACTTC. This gives the protein CASSPRTVWTQYF. V gene TRBV11-1 combines with J gene TRBJ2-5; possibly TRBD1 for D (6 bases). V was trimmed by 5 bases and J by 7 bases, leaving 14 bases between them. The length of the CDR3 is 13 residues. The germline gives CDR1 SGHAT, CDR2 FQDESV (reference sequence).

The chain joins TRBV6-2 or TRBV6-3 to TRBJ1-2, with D possibly matching TRBD1 (6 bases). The CDR3 loop spans 14 amino acids. Looked up from germline, CDR1 is MNHEY and CDR2 is SVGEGT. Trimming took 5 bases from V and 3 from J, leaving 13 bases between them. The CDR3, as DNA: TGTGCCAGCAGTGCGACGGGGGCCTACTATGGCTACACCTTC. Translating gives CASSATGAYYGYTF.

This chain connects TRBV5-1 to TRBJ1-1, with TRBD1 matching 7 bases. Germline V gene sequence: CDR1 SGHRS, CDR2 YFSETQ. This CDR3 is 15 amino acids long. The V segment lost 3 bases and the J segment 8 bases; nucleotides outside the gene matches: 13. In DNA form, the CDR3 reads TGCGCCAGCAGCTACGGAGGGGGCCCCCTCATGGAAGCTTTCTTT. This encodes CASSYGGGPLMEAFF.

V usage is TRBV10-3 and J usage is TRBJ2-7; D is unresolved. The germline V gene has CDR1 ENHRY and CDR2 SYGVKD. V gave up 6 bases and J gave up 3 bases, with 9 bases separating them. CDR3 length equals 12 residues. The chain's CDR3 is CAIRRDIYEQYF. The DNA of the CDR3 is TGTGCCATCAGAAGGGATATCTACGAGCAGTACTTC.

This clonotype was observed many times. This chain links TRBV5-1 with TRBJ2-3; D might be TRBD1 (5 bases). Per the germline V gene, CDR1 is SGHRS and CDR2 is YFSETQ. The V end lost 2 bases, the J end lost 0 bases, and 25 bases lay between the germline ends. The CDR3 consists of 20 residues. The CDR3 protein is CASSFRFPFPTVYSTDTQYF. The CDR3 region has the DNA TGCGCCAGCAGCTTCCGGTTCCCTTTCCCGACAGTTTATAGCACAGATACGCAGTATTTT.

Remarks on this clonotype: Since a much larger clone is just one base distant, this may be a read error. The CDR3 coding sequence is TGTGCCAGCAGCCCCGCCCTGGGTCGAGCTTTCTTT. This translates into CASSPALGRAFF. The chain recombines TRBV7-9 with TRBJ1-1; D gene uncertain. The CDR3 has 12 residues. V dropped 5 bases and J dropped 10 bases, with 14 bases sitting between them. The germline V gene has CDR1 SEHNR and CDR2 FQNEAQ (reference sequence).

For this clonotype: A much larger clone differs by one base, so this may be a read error. The genes are TRBV29-1 and TRBJ1-1; D may be TRBD1 (6 bases). The CDR3 is 12 amino acids. The V gene's germline CDR1 is SQVTM and CDR2 ANQGSEA. CDR3 bases: TGCAGCGCCGGACAGCTGAACACTAAAGCTTTCTTT. As protein: CSAGQLNTKAFF.

This clonotype has a count of ten or more. The chain couples TRBV28 to TRBJ1-2; D might be TRBD1 (5 bases). The CDR3 covers 15 residues. The germline V and J ends were trimmed by 4 bases and 2 bases, with 14 bases remaining between them. Germline loops: CDR1 MDHEN, CDR2 SYDVKM. CDR3 in amino acids: CASSSAGVLNYGYTF. DNA for the CDR3: TGTGCCAGCAGTTCGGCGGGGGTTCTCAACTATGGCTACACCTTC.

The J gene is TRBJ1-1, the V gene TRBV20-1; no firm D call. The germline CDR1 and CDR2 sequences are DFQATT and SNEGSKA (reference sequence). The CDR3 covers 14 residues. With 0 bases removed from V and 2 bases from J, the gap between germline ends came to 10 bases. The CDR3 bases are TGCAGTGCTAGAGACTTGGTGGGAAACACTGAAGCTTTCTTT. Protein sequence: CSARDLVGNTEAFF.

In this sample, this clonotype turned up many times. The chain employs TRBV12-3 or TRBV12-4 and TRBJ2-3, with D maybe TRBD1 (6 bases). The CDR3 is made up of 15 amino acids. The germline V and J ends were trimmed by 1 base and 2 bases, with 10 bases remaining between them. This chain's CDR3 is CASSLGGGHTDTQYF. The DNA of the CDR3 is TGTGCCAGCAGTTTAGGAGGGGGACACACAGATACGCAGTATTTT.

This clonotype was counted between two and nine times. J is TRBJ1-3 and V is TRBV7-2; no clear D. The CDR3 extends over 16 amino acids. Trimming stripped 3 bases from V and 0 bases from J, with 12 bases between. In germline, CDR1 is SGHTA, CDR2 FQGNSA. CDR3 residues: CASSFARALSGNTIYF. The CDR3, as DNA: TGTGCCAGCAGCTTTGCTAGGGCTCTCTCTGGAAACACCATATATTTT. The variable domain in full, completed from reference TRBV7-2 and TRBJ1-3, reads GAGVSQSPSNKVTEKGKDVELRCDPISGHTALYWYRQSLGQGLEFLIYFQGNSAPDKSGLPSDRFSAERTGGSVSTLTIQRTQQEDSAVYLCASSFARALSGNTIYFGEGSWLTVV.

The V call is TRBV3-1, the J call TRBJ2-7, with a possible D match to TRBD1 (6 bases). The CDR3 runs 15 residues. V was clipped by 6 bases and J by 0 bases, with 15 bases between them. Germline V CDR1 and CDR2: LGHDT, YNNKEL (reference sequence). The CDR3 region has the DNA TGTGCCAGCAGGGACGGACAGACCAGCTCCTACGAGCAGTACTTC. As protein: CASRDGQTSSYEQYF.

This clonotype was observed at least ten times. V usage is TRBV3-1 and J usage is TRBJ1-1; tentatively, D is TRBD1 (5 bases). Germline CDR1 and CDR2: LGHDT and YNNKEL (reference sequence). V was trimmed by 1 base and J by 7 bases, leaving 13 bases between them. The CDR3 has 14 amino acids. For the CDR3, the DNA is TGTGCCAGCAGCCAAGTAGGGGCGCCAGGTGAAGCTTTCTTT. It specifies CASSQVGAPGEAFF.

The sample holds many counts of this clonotype. CDR3 DNA sequence: TGTGCCAGCAGTGAAAGCGGGGAGGCAGATACGCAGTATTTT. Its protein is CASSESGEADTQYF. The chain joins TRBV6-4 to TRBJ2-3; 7 positions agree with TRBD2. This CDR3 contains 14 residues. Germline V CDR1 and CDR2: MRHNA, SNTAGT. J gave up 4 bases and V 3 bases, and 4 bases lay outside the gene matches.

CDR3 amino acids: CSVGRANYGYTF. CDR3 sequence (DNA): TGCAGCGTTGGCAGGGCTAACTATGGCTACACCTTC. The chain has TRBV29-1 and TRBJ1-2, with D possibly matching TRBD1 (5 bases). V lost 4 bases and J lost 0, with 6 bases in between. This CDR3 is 12 amino acids long. CDR1 and CDR2 from the germline V gene are SQVTM and ANQGSEA.

This clonotype was observed at least ten times. The chain joins TRBV27 to TRBJ2-7, with D possibly called TRBD1 or TRBD2 (5 bases each). Trimming took off 4 bases at V and 4 bases at J, with 5 bases between the two ends. Germline V gives CDR1 MNHEY, CDR2 SMNVEV (reference sequence). The CDR3 is 11 amino acids. The CDR3 region is CASSWGYEQYF. The CDR3 DNA reads as TGTGCCAGCAGTTGGGGGTACGAGCAGTACTTC.

The chain links TRBV5-1 to TRBJ2-1, with 7 bases identical to TRBD2. Germline CDR1 is SGHRS and CDR2 is YFSETQ. V lost 1 base, J lost 9 bases, and 7 bases stayed unmatched. The CDR3 runs to 14 residues. CDR3 bases: TGCGCCAGCAGCTTGACAGCGGGGACCCCTGAGCAGTTCTTC. It yields the protein CASSLTAGTPEQFF.

This clonotype has only a few counts. The chain is built from TRBV5-1 and TRBJ2-1; maybe TRBD1 (6 bases). V was clipped by 0 bases and J by 7 bases, with 11 bases between them. The CDR3 runs 14 residues. Germline values: CDR1 SGHRS, CDR2 YFSETQ. Written as DNA, the CDR3 is TGCGCCAGCAGCTTGGCACAGGGCCGGAATGAGCAGTTCTTC. This translates into CASSLAQGRNEQFF.